The 4 T cell receptor beta chains below were found in one sample sequenced in a study of cytomegalovirus exposure and HLA in healthy donors. PCR employed 60 Vbeta and 13 Jbeta primers. Profiling relied on immunoSEQ multiplex PCR, and the TCRdb table lists in-frame clones only, not all of them. The listing contains 35,000 to 45,000 clones. Sequenced material: PBMCs. The receptors here all came from a male donor in good health and CMV-seronegative.

V gene TRBV5-1 combines with J gene TRBJ2-1, with TRBD2 matching over 13 bases. This CDR3 is 16 amino acids long. Trimming took 0 bases from V and 5 from J; bases not matched to a gene: 2. The germline V gene has CDR1 SGHRS and CDR2 YFSETQ. The CDR3 here is CASSLGGLAGDNEQFF. The CDR3 nucleotides read TGCGCCAGCAGCTTGGGCGGACTAGCGGGGGACAATGAGCAGTTCTTC. The full variable domain, with the rest looked up from reference TRBV5-1 and TRBJ2-1, is KAGVTQTPRYLIKTRGQQVTLSCSPISGHRSVSWYQQTPGQGLQFLFEYFSETQRNKGNFPGRFSGRQFSNSRSEMNVSTLELGDSALYLCASSLGGLAGDNEQFFGPGTRLTVL.

This chain links TRBV4-1 with TRBJ2-7, with 7 bases matching TRBD2. The CDR3 consists of 16 residues. The trim removed 4 bases at V and 0 bases at J, leaving 9 bases unmatched. Germline V gives CDR1 MGHRA, CDR2 YSYEKL. The CDR3 region is CASSRGVGGSSYEQYF. CDR3 DNA sequence: TGCGCCAGCAGCCGCGGCGTCGGGGGGAGCTCCTACGAGCAGTACTTC.

The DNA for the CDR3 is TGTGCCAGCAGCTTAAGTGCAGGGTTTTACACCGGGGAGCTGTTTTTT. This codes for CASSLSAGFYTGELFF. This chain connects TRBV7-9 to TRBJ2-2; a weak D match, TRBD1 (5 bases). Germline V gives CDR1 SEHNR, CDR2 FQNEAQ (reference sequence). V lost 2 bases and J 3 bases, leaving 13 bases between the germline ends. The CDR3 is 16 amino acids.

The chain employs TRBV5-1 and TRBJ2-3; D might be TRBD2 (5 bases). Germline CDR1 SGHRS, CDR2 YFSETQ. The CDR3 contains 13 residues. V was pared by 0 bases and J by 6 bases, with 8 bases between. For the CDR3, the DNA is TGCGCCAGCAGCTTGGGGATAGCGGATACGCAGTATTTT. Translating gives CASSLGIADTQYF. The full variable domain, in which reference TRBV5-1 and TRBJ2-3 provide the parts outside the CDR3, is KAGVTQTPRYLIKTRGQQVTLSCSPISGHRSVSWYQQTPGQGLQFLFEYFSETQRNKGNFPGRFSGRQFSNSRSEMNVSTLELGDSALYLCASSLGIADTQYFGPGTRLTVL.